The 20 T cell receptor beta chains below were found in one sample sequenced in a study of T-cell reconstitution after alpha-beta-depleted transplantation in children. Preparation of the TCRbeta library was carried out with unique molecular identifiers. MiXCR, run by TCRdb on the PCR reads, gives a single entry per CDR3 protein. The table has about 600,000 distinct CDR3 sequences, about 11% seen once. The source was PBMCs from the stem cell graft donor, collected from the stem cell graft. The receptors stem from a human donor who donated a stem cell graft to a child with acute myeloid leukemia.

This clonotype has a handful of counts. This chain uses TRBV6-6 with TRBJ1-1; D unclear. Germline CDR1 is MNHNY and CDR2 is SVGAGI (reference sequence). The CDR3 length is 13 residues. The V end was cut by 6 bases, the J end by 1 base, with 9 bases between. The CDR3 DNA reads TGTGCCAGCAGGAGGGTAGGGAACACTGAAGCTTTCTTT. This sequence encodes CASRRVGNTEAFF.

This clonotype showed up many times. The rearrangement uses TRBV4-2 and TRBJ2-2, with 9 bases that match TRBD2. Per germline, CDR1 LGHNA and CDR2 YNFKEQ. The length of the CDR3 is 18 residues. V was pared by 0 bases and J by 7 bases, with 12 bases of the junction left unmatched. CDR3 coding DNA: TGTGCCAGCAGCCAAGAAAGAAGCTTAGCGGGAGATGGCGGGGAGCTGTTTTTT. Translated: CASSQERSLAGDGGELFF.

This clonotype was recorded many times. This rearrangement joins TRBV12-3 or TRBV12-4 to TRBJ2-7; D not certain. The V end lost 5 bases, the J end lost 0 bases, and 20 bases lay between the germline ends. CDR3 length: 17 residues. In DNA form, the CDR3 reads TGTGCCAGCAGTCCCCAGATCGGGTCGGCAGTCTCCTACGAGCAGTACTTC. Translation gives CASSPQIGSAVSYEQYF.

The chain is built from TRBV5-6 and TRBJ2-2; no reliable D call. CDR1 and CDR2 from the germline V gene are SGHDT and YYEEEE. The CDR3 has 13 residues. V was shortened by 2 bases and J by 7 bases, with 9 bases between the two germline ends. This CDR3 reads CASSLESFGELFF. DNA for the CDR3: TGTGCCAGCAGCTTAGAGAGTTTCGGGGAGCTGTTTTTT.

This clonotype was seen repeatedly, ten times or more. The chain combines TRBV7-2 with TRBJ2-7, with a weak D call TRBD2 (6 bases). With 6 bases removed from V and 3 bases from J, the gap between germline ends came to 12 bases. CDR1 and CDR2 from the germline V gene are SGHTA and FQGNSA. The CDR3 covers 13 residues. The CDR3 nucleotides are TGTGCCAGCAGTCAATCCGGGGGCTACGAGCAGTACTTC. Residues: CASSQSGGYEQYF.

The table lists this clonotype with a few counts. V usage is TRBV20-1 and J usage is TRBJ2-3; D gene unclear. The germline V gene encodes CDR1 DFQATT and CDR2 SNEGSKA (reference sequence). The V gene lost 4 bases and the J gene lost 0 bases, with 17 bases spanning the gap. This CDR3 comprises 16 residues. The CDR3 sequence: CSANDPGPGSTDTQYF. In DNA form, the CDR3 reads TGCAGTGCTAATGATCCCGGCCCCGGCAGCACAGATACGCAGTATTTT.

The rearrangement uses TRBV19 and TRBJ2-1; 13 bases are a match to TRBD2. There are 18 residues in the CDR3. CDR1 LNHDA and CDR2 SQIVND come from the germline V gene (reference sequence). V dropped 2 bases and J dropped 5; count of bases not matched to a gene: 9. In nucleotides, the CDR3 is TGTGCCAGTAGTATACGCCCGGGACTAGCGGGGAGTAACAATGAGCAGTTCTTC. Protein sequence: CASSIRPGLAGSNNEQFF.

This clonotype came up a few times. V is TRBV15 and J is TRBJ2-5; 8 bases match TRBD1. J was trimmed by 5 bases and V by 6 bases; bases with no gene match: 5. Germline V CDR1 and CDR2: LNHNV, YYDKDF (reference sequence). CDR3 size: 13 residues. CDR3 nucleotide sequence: TGTGCCACCAGTCAGGGGGCATGGGAGACCCAGTACTTC. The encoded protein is CATSQGAWETQYF. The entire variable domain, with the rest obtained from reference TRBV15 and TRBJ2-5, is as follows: DAMVIQNPRYQVTQFGKPVTLSCSQTLNHNVMYWYQQKSSQAPKLLFHYYDKDFNNEADTPDNFQSRRPNTSFCFLDIRSPGLGDTAMYLCATSQGAWETQYFGPGTRLLVL.

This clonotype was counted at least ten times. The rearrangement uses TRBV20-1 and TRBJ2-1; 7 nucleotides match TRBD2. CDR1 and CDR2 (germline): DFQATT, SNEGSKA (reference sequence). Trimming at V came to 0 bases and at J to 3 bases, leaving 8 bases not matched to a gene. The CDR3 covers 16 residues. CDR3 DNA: TGCAGTGCTAGAGATGAGCCTAGCGGTAACTACAATGAGCAGTTCTTC. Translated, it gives CSARDEPSGNYNEQFF.

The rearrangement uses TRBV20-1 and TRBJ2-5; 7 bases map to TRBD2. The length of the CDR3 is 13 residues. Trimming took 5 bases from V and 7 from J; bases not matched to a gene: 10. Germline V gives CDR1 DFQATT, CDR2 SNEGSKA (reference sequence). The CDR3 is CSALGTTVGTQYF. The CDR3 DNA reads TGCAGTGCTCTCGGGACTACCGTAGGGACCCAGTACTTC.

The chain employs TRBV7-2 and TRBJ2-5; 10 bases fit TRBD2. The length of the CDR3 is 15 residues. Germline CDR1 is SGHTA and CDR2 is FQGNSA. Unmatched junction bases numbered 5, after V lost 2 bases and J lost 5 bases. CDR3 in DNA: TGTGCCAGCAGCTTACTTACTAGCGGGATTGAGACCCAGTACTTC. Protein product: CASSLLTSGIETQYF.

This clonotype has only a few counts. CDR3 bases: TGTGCCACCAGCAGTCTCTCCGGGGAGCTGTTTTTT. Residues: CATSSLSGELFF. The chain uses TRBV15 and TRBJ2-2; the D is unclear. The V end lost 3 bases, the J end lost 6 bases, and 5 bases lay between the germline ends. This CDR3 spans 12 amino acids. Per the germline V gene, CDR1 is LNHNV and CDR2 is YYDKDF (reference sequence).

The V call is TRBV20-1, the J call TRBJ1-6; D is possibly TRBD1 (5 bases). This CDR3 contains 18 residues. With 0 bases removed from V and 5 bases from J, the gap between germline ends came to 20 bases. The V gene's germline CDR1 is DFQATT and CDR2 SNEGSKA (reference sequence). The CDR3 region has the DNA TGCAGTGCTAGAGATTCGAAGAAGGGGCTGCAAGATAATTCACCCCTCCACTTT. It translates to CSARDSKKGLQDNSPLHF.

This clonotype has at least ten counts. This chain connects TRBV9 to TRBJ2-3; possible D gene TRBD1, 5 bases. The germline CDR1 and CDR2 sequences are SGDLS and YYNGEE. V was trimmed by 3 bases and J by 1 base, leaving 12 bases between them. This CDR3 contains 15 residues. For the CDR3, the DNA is TGTGCCAGCAGCGAGGGGTGGGGTGGCACAGATACGCAGTATTTT. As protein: CASSEGWGGTDTQYF.

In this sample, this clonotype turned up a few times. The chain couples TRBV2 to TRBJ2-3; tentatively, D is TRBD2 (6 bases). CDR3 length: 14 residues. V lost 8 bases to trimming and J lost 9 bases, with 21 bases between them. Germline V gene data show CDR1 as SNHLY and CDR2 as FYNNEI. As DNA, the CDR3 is TGTGCCAGCCTCCGGGACTCCGCGAGTAGGACGCAGTATTTT. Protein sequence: CASLRDSASRTQYF.

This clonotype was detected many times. This CDR3 is CASSQGGETQYF. The CDR3 nucleotides read TGTGCCAGCAGCCAAGGGGGGGAGACCCAGTACTTC. The V call is TRBV3-1, the J call TRBJ2-5, with D possibly being TRBD1 or TRBD2 (5 bases each). With 1 base removed from V and 5 bases from J, the gap between germline ends came to 5 bases. CDR1 LGHDT and CDR2 YNNKEL come from the germline V gene (reference sequence). This CDR3 has 12 amino acids.

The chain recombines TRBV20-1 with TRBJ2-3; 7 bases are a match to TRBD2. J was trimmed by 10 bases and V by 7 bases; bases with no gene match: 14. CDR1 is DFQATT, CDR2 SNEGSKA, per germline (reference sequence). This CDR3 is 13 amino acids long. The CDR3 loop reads CSVRAGPSVAQYF. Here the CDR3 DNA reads TGCAGTGTCCGAGCGGGACCTTCCGTAGCGCAGTATTTT.

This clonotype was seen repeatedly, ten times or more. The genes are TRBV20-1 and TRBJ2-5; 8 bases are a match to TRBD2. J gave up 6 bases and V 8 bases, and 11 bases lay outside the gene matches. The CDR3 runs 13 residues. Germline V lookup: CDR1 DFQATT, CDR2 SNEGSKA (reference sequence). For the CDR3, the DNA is TGCAGTCCTCTTAGCGGGACGGACCAGACCCAGTACTTC. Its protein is CSPLSGTDQTQYF.

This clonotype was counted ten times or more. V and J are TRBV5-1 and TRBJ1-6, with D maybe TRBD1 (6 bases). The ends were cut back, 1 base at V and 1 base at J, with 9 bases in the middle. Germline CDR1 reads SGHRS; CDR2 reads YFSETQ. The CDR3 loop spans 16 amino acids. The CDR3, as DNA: TGCGCCAGCAGCTTGAACAGGGAGTCCTATAATTCACCCCTCCACTTT. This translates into CASSLNRESYNSPLHF.

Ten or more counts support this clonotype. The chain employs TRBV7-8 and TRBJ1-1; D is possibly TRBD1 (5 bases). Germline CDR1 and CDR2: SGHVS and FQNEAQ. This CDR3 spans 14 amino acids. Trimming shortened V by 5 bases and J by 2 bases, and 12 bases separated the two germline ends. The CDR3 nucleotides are TGTGCCAGCAGCCGTGGGGGGACTAACACTGAAGCTTTCTTT. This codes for CASSRGGTNTEAFF.